What follows is one TCR beta chain and its context. Its antigen is currently unknown. The CDR3 consists of 16 residues. The V gene end was trimmed by 1 base and the J gene end by 4 bases; junction bases not matched to a gene: 8. Germline CDR1 is SGHTA and CDR2 is FQGTGA. The data derive from a study of post-analysis software for immune sequencing data. Study-level background: The disease courses covered relapsing-remitting, secondary progressive and progressive-relapsing multiple sclerosis.

Unique molecular identifiers were present in the TCR beta cDNA libraries. TCRdb independently ran MiXCR on the PCR reads; one entry per CDR3 protein. The profile shows 350,000 to 450,000 distinct CDR3 sequences, less than 40% of them singletons. General observations from the study: Higher frequency in patients than in controls was seen for about five TRBV segments, with TRBV5-6, TRBV5-1 and TRBV20-1 among them.

Sequenced material: blood. The rearrangement uses TRBV7-3 and TRBJ1-2; 8 bases agree with TRBD1. The origin of this receptor is a girl aged 10 to 17 with multiple sclerosis. CDR3 region: CASSLRPGTGIYGYTF. In nucleotides, the CDR3 is TGTGCCAGCAGCTTAAGGCCGGGGACAGGCATCTATGGCTACACCTTC.